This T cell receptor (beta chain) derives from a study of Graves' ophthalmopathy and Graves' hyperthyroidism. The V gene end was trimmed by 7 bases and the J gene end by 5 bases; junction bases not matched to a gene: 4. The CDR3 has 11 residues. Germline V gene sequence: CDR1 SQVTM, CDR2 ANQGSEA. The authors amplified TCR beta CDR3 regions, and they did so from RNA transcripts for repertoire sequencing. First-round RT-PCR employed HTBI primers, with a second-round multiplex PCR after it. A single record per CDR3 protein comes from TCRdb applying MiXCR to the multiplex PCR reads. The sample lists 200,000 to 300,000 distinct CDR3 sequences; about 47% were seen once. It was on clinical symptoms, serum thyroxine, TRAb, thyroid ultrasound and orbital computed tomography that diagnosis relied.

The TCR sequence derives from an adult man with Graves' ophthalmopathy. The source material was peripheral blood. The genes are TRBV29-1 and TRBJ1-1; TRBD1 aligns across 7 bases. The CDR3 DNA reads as TGCAGCGGAACCAGGGGGACTGAAGCTTTCTTT. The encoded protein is CSGTRGTEAFF.